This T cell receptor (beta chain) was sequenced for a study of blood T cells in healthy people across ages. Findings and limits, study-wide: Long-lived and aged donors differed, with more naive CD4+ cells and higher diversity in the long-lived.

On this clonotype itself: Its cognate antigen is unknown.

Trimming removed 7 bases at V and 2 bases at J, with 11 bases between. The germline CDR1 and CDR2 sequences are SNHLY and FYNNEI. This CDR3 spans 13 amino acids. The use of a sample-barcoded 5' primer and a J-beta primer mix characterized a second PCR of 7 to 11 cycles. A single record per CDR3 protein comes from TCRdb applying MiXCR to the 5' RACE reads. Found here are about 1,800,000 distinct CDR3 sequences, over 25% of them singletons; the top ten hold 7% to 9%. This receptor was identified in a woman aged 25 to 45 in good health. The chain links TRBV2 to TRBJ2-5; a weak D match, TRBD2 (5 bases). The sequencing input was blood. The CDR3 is CASILAGQETQYF. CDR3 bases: TGTGCCAGCATTCTAGCAGGACAAGAGACCCAGTACTTC.